This T cell receptor beta chain was profiled in a study of blood T cell repertoires in COVID-19. The wider study: Samples taken during acute and convalescent COVID-19 were collected in the United States, Italy and Spain. From T cells, B-cell-depleted T cells, or PBMCs came the material, which was cDNA or gDNA.

Recruited during active infection, patients (from Seattle) were subsequently followed longitudinally. In the authors' methods: Amplifying reference gene primers gave estimates of nucleated cell counts. Assay: immunoSEQ multiplex PCR; the TCRdb copy retains only in-frame clones and omits some. V and J calls plus clone size are reproduced from that table; the DNA served to infer D and trimming. Of fewer than 250,000 clones listed, 85% to 90% are singletons. The source of this sequence is a man younger than 45 with COVID-19, enrolled during active disease. The sequenced sample consisted of peripheral blood.

This CDR3 is CATSDPGQGDDEQYF. For the CDR3, the DNA is TGTGCCACCAGTGACCCTGGACAGGGCGACGACGAGCAGTACTTC. V usage is TRBV24-1 and J usage is TRBJ2-7, with TRBD1 identical over 8 bases. The trim removed 4 bases at V and 5 bases at J, leaving 9 bases unmatched. Germline V gene lookup returns CDR1 KGHDR and CDR2 SFDVKD. This CDR3 has 15 residues.